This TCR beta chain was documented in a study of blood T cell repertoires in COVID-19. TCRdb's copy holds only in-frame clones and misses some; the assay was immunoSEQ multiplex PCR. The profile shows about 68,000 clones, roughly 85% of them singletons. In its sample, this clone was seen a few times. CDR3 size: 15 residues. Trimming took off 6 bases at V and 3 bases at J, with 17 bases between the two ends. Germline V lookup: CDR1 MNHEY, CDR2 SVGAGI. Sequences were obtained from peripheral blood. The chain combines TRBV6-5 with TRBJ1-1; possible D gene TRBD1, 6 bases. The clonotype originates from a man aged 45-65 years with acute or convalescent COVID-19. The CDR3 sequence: CASSARDTFDTEAFF. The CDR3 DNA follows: TGTGCCAGCAGCGCCCGGGACACCTTTGACACTGAAGCTTTCTTT.